This TCR beta chain was retrieved from a study of cytomegalovirus exposure and HLA in healthy donors. With regard to this clone: Antigen specificity is unknown.

Healthy bone marrow donors formed the donor group. Study-wide findings and caveats: An analysis that came later showed most CMV-associated TCR beta chains appearing HLA-restricted. The authors assumed roughly uniform sequencing depth across donors for presence/absence analyses.

CDR1 LNHNV and CDR2 YYDKDF come from the germline V gene (reference sequence). The CDR3 loop spans 15 amino acids. Trimming stripped 8 bases from V and 0 bases from J, with 16 bases between. The PCR contained 60 Vbeta and 13 Jbeta primers. Generated by immunoSEQ multiplex PCR, the TCRdb table keeps only in-frame clones and is missing some. The sample holds around 200,000 clones; under 85% are singletons and the top ten take more than 1.5%. The origin of this receptor is a man aged 50 to 59 in good health and CMV-seronegative. This chain links TRBV15 with TRBJ2-5, with a weak D call TRBD1 (6 bases). The sequencing sample was made of PBMCs. The CDR3 here is CATSGWGRYQETQYF. DNA of the CDR3: TGTGCCACCTCCGGGTGGGGGCGATACCAAGAGACCCAGTACTTC.